These 21 T cell receptor beta chains came from one sample sequenced in a study of tumor-infiltrating lymphocytes in glioblastoma multiforme. Three nested ARM-PCR rounds with V-beta and C-beta primers built TCRB libraries. One entry per CDR3 protein, called by TCRdb with MiXCR from the multiplex PCR reads. The sample has 13,000 or so distinct CDR3 sequences, around 60% seen once. Sequenced: brain tumor tissue. These receptors were collected from a male donor with glioblastoma.

A word on this clonotype: One base away lies a much larger clone, so this may be a sequencing read error. V usage is TRBV28 and J usage is TRBJ2-2; TRBD2 might be the D (6 bases). Germline CDR1 is MDHEN and CDR2 is SYDVKM. The CDR3 covers 13 residues. V dropped 4 bases and J dropped 6 bases, with 9 bases sitting between them. Written as DNA, the CDR3 is TGTGCCAGCAGTTCGAGGGAGGCCGGGGAGCTGTTTTTT. Protein product: CASSSREAGELFF.

Concerning this clonotype itself: A read error may produce the germline difference seen at one junction end. The V gene is TRBV9, the J gene TRBJ2-2; 7 bases fit TRBD2. Germline lookup yields CDR1 SGDLS and CDR2 YYNGEE. This CDR3 is built from 16 residues. CDR3 coding DNA: TGTGCCAGCAGCGTAGAGTGGTCGGGAGGCACCGGGGGGCTGTTTTTT. Its protein is CASSVEWSGGTGGLFF.

This clonotype was seen ten or more times. This sequence joins TRBV2 and TRBJ2-2; 8 nucleotides line up with TRBD1. From germline, CDR1 is SNHLY and CDR2 FYNNEI. Germline trimming cut 7 bases from V and 4 bases from J; bases unmatched to any gene: 5. The CDR3 consists of 14 residues. The CDR3 is CASNDRGSTGELFF. The CDR3 nucleotides are TGTGCCAGCAACGACAGGGGCTCCACCGGGGAGCTGTTTTTT.

The chain recombines TRBV11-1 with TRBJ2-2; D gene ambiguous. Trimming removed 8 bases at V and 3 bases at J, with 4 bases between. CDR1 is SGHAT and CDR2 is FQDESV in the germline V gene (reference sequence). The CDR3 covers 11 residues. This chain's CDR3 is CASWDTGELFF. The CDR3 DNA follows: TGTGCCAGCTGGGACACCGGGGAGCTGTTTTTT.

A remark on this clonotype: At one boundary the junction diverges from the germline segment, which might be a read error. The V gene is TRBV20-1, the J gene TRBJ1-4; a weak D match, TRBD1 (6 bases). Per germline, CDR1 DFQATT and CDR2 SNEGSKA (reference sequence). This CDR3 comprises 13 residues. The CDR3 nucleotides are TGCAGTGCTGAAAAGGGGGTCGGCGAAAAACTGCTTTTT. Translating it yields CSAEKGVGEKLLF.

Comment on this clonotype: The junction shows a germline mismatch at one end, possibly a read error. The V and J genes are TRBV12-3 or TRBV12-4 and TRBJ1-2; 10 bases fit TRBD1. The CDR3 spans 13 residues. The CDR3 loop reads CGSRPGQGPGYTF. The CDR3, as DNA: TGTGGCAGCAGGCCGGGACAGGGGCCTGGCTACACGTTC.

The sample holds many counts of this clonotype. The DNA for the CDR3 is TGTGCCAGCAGCCCAAAGACAGGGGAGGACACCGGGGAGCTGTTTTTT. Its translation is CASSPKTGEDTGELFF. This sequence joins TRBV13 and TRBJ2-2; 8 positions agree with TRBD1. There are 16 residues in the CDR3. CDR1 and CDR2 (germline): PRHDT, FYEKMQ (reference sequence). J lost 3 bases, V lost 5 bases, and 8 bases had no gene match.

This clonotype turned up a few times. The junction does not match germline at one end; this may be a read error. This chain connects TRBV29-1 to TRBJ2-1; D uncertain. Germline V gene lookup returns CDR1 SQVTM and CDR2 ANQGSEA. The CDR3 runs to 11 residues. CDR3 coding DNA: TGTAGCCTTCTGATGGAGTATGAGCAGTTCTTC. This sequence encodes CSLLMEYEQFF.

The sample holds one count of this clonotype. An end of the junction differs from the germline gene, which may be a read error. V and J are TRBV5-1 and TRBJ2-7, with TRBD1 as a possible D gene (5 bases). CDR1 SGHRS and CDR2 YFSETQ come from the germline V gene. The CDR3 totals 14 residues. The DNA of the CDR3 is TGCGCCATCAGCGTCAGGACAAGGGCCTACGAGCAGTACTTC. Encoded protein: CAISVRTRAYEQYF.

This clonotype was detected once. The chain links TRBV29-1 to TRBJ2-1; 7 bases are a match to TRBD1. The CDR3 spans 15 residues. Germline CDR1 and CDR2: SQVTM and ANQGSEA. J gave up 12 bases and V 4 bases, and 18 bases lay outside the gene matches. The CDR3 bases are TGCAGCGTTGCCACAGGGGAGAGCTCCTACATTGGGCAGTTCTTC. The encoded protein is CSVATGESSYIGQFF.

Points on this clonotype: One end of the junction fails to match germline, which may point to a read error. This sequence joins TRBV6-1 and TRBJ1-2; 7 bases fit TRBD1. This CDR3 comprises 16 residues. Germline CDR1 is MNHNS and CDR2 is SASEGT. In nucleotides, the CDR3 is TGTGCCAGCAGTGAAGACAGGGGTGGGGGATACTACGGCTACGCCTTC. Amino acids: CASSEDRGGGYYGYAF.

The count of this clonotype is one. A junction boundary mismatches the germline segment, possibly from a read error. The chain carries TRBV5-4 and TRBJ2-7; the D is unclear. CDR1 is SGHNT and CDR2 is YYREEE in the germline V gene (reference sequence). The CDR3 is 13 amino acids. CDR3 sequence: CASSFANIYDQYF. CDR3 DNA sequence: TGTGCCAGCAGCTTCGCCAACATCTACGACCAGTACTTC.

This clonotype was seen at least ten times. The CDR3 spells CASSSLELAKNIQYF. The CDR3 DNA follows: TGTGCCAGCAGCTCCTTGGAGCTAGCCAAAAACATTCAGTACTTC. The J gene is TRBJ2-4, the V gene TRBV28; D gene ambiguous. CDR1 and CDR2 from the germline V gene are MDHEN and SYDVKM. The V end was cut by 6 bases, the J end by 0 bases, with 12 bases between. The CDR3 is 15 residues long.

The table lists this clonotype with a few counts. This chain uses TRBV4-1 with TRBJ2-1; D remains unclear. CDR1 MGHRA and CDR2 YSYEKL come from the germline V gene. V shed 0 bases and J shed 0 bases, with 12 bases lying between them. The CDR3 sequence is 17 residues long. The CDR3 region is CASSQEWASSSYNEQFF. As DNA, the CDR3 is TGCGCCAGCAGCCAAGAGTGGGCCTCAAGCTCCTACAATGAGCAGTTCTTC.

This clonotype has only a few counts. The rearrangement links TRBV12-3 or TRBV12-4 to TRBJ2-1, with D possibly being TRBD2 (6 bases). The ends were cut back, 4 bases at V and 11 bases at J, with 21 bases in the middle. The CDR3 has 15 amino acids. CDR3 sequence: CASSSLGTDLFKQFF. CDR3 nucleotides: TGTGCCAGCAGTTCCCTCGGGACTGACCTCTTCAAGCAGTTCTTC.

In its sample, this clonotype ranks as medium-sized. This chain joins TRBV24-1 and TRBJ2-2; 7 nucleotides line up with TRBD2. Germline V gene lookup returns CDR1 KGHDR and CDR2 SFDVKD. Trimming took 9 bases from V and 4 from J; bases not matched to a gene: 10. This CDR3 has 15 amino acids. The DNA for the CDR3 is TGTGCCACCGAATCTAGGGAGGGACCCACCGGGGAGCTGTTTTTT. Translating it yields CATESREGPTGELFF.

Concerning this clonotype itself: A read error may account for a junction end that differs from germline. The chain couples TRBV20-1 to TRBJ2-7; 11 nucleotides align to TRBD2. This CDR3 is 15 amino acids long. In germline, CDR1 is DFQATT, CDR2 SNEGSKA (reference sequence). The CDR3, as DNA: TGCGGTGCCAGCCTTCGGACTAGCGGGCTCCCGGGGCAGTACTTC. Its translation: CGASLRTSGLPGQYF.

On this clonotype: A read error is possible here, since a much larger clone lies one base away. The rearrangement uses TRBV11-2 and TRBJ2-5, with 7 positions matching TRBD1. The CDR3 loop spans 14 amino acids. J lost 7 bases, V lost 5 bases, and 10 bases had no gene match. Germline CDR1 reads SGHAT; CDR2 reads FQNNGV. Here the CDR3 reads CASSRQGVTGTQYF. The CDR3 DNA is TGTGCCAGCAGCCGACAGGGAGTAACAGGGACCCAGTACTTC. Full variable domain (rest looked up from reference TRBV11-2 and TRBJ2-5): EAGVAQSPRYKIIEKRQSVAFWCNPISGHATLYWYQQILGQGPKLLIQFQNNGVVDDSQLPKDRFSAERLKGVDSTLKIQPAKLEDSAVYLCASSRQGVTGTQYFGPGTRLLVL.

On this clonotype itself: One junction end disagrees with the germline gene, perhaps due to a read error. The chain links TRBV28 to TRBJ2-1; 9 bases map to TRBD2. The CDR3 loop spans 15 amino acids. CDR1 MDHEN and CDR2 SYDVKM come from the germline V gene. The CDR3 loop reads CASRGVAGAGNEQSF. The CDR3, as DNA: TGTGCCAGCAGAGGGGTAGCGGGAGCTGGCAATGAGCAGTCCTTC.

The V call is TRBV28, the J call TRBJ2-2; no reliable D call. The CDR3 extends over 13 amino acids. V shed 3 bases and J shed 10 bases, with 12 bases lying between them. CDR1 and CDR2 from the germline V gene are MDHEN and SYDVKM. The DNA of the CDR3 is TGTGCCAGCAGTTTGAGGATGGCCGTGGAGCTGTTTTTT. This encodes CASSLRMAVELFF.

This clonotype was counted at least ten times. This chain uses TRBV5-1 with TRBJ2-5; TRBD1 matches at 8 bases. Germline V gene lookup returns CDR1 SGHRS and CDR2 YFSETQ. This CDR3 region has 15 residues. With 4 bases clipped from V and 2 bases from J, the junction kept 7 bases outside the gene matches. The CDR3 spells CASSTGQGQQETQYF. CDR3 bases: TGCGCCAGCAGCACCGGACAGGGACAACAAGAGACCCAGTACTTC. The full variable domain, with the rest looked up from reference TRBV5-1 and TRBJ2-5, is KAGVTQTPRYLIKTRGQQVTLSCSPISGHRSVSWYQQTPGQGLQFLFEYFSETQRNKGNFPGRFSGRQFSNSRSEMNVSTLELGDSALYLCASSTGQGQQETQYFGPGTRLLVL.